This entry concerns a single TCR beta chain. The antigen remains undetermined. Looked up from germline, CDR1 is KGHSH and CDR2 is LQKENI. V was pared by 0 bases and J by 4 bases, with 6 bases of the junction left unmatched. CDR3 size: 16 residues. They built TCR cDNA with 5'RACE template switching, a step that put in a universal primer site and UMIs. One entry per CDR3 protein, called by TCRdb with MiXCR from the 5' RACE reads. The table shows roughly 320,000 distinct CDR3 sequences, with roughly a tenth occurring only once. This entry comes from a study of T cells after yellow fever vaccination. Study-wide points: Post-booster samples contained most primary-vaccination clones (about 95% CD4, around 89% CD8). Clonotypes shared by both compartments, CD4 and CD8, made up a small share.

The chain couples TRBV18 to TRBJ2-5; 9 nucleotides align to TRBD2. The sequencing used CD4+ T cells sorted from PBMCs, collected 45 days after the yellow fever booster vaccination. The clonotype originates from a man aged 18 to 35 who received the YFV17D yellow fever vaccine. The CDR3 DNA follows: TGTGCCAGCTCACCACCTTCGCGGGGGGGCGGAGAGACCCAGTACTTC. Its protein is CASSPPSRGGGETQYF.